The next 30 T cell receptor beta chains were all read from a single sample in a study of blood T cell repertoires in COVID-19. The protocol was immunoSEQ multiplex PCR, while the TCRdb copy is restricted to in-frame clones and leaves out a portion. Of just under 65,000 clones in the sample, around four fifths were seen once. Sequenced material: peripheral blood. The receptors stem from a human donor in a cohort sampled during active COVID-19.

The V and J genes are TRBV6-2 or TRBV6-3 and TRBJ1-6; maybe TRBD1 (6 bases). V was trimmed by 6 bases and J by 6 bases, leaving 15 bases between them. This CDR3 is built from 15 residues. Germline assignment: CDR1 MNHEY and CDR2 SVGEGT. This chain's CDR3 is CASSTNRDINSPLHF. The CDR3 DNA follows: TGTGCCAGCAGCACGAACCGGGACATTAATTCACCCCTCCACTTT.

On this clone: Other nucleotide sequences from this sample produce the same CDR3. The chain has TRBV6-5 and TRBJ1-2; D is ambiguous. In germline, CDR1 is MNHEY, CDR2 SVGAGI. This CDR3 is built from 13 residues. The ends were cut back, 0 bases at V and 4 bases at J, with 6 bases in the middle. CDR3: CASSYSPGYGYTF. CDR3 bases: TGTGCCAGCAGTTACTCACCGGGCTATGGCTACACCTTC.

Worth noting for this clone: The junction and the germline gene differ at one end; a read error may be behind it. The CDR3 region is CASSEGQGANTEAFF. CDR3 sequence (DNA): TGTGCCAGCAGCGAAGGACAGGGGGCGAACACTGAAGCTTTCTTT. The rearrangement joins TRBV2 to TRBJ1-1, with 11 bases fitting TRBD1. The CDR3 runs 15 residues. CDR1 and CDR2 from the germline V gene are SNHLY and FYNNEI.

This chain joins TRBV12-3 or TRBV12-4 and TRBJ2-2; D remains ambiguous. The CDR3 consists of 13 residues. Trimming cost V 4 bases and J 7 bases, with 10 bases left between them. In DNA form, the CDR3 reads TGTGCCAGCAGTTACATGGCGGTCGGGGAGCTGTTTTTT. This gives the protein CASSYMAVGELFF.

The chain combines TRBV27 with TRBJ1-6; 7 bases line up with TRBD1. This CDR3 spans 15 amino acids. The germline V gene has CDR1 MNHEY and CDR2 SMNVEV (reference sequence). With 5 bases clipped from V and 6 bases from J, the junction kept 7 bases outside the gene matches. In nucleotides, the CDR3 is TGTGCCAGCAGTACGATACAGGGGACTAATTCACCCCTCCACTTT. It specifies CASSTIQGTNSPLHF.

The chain employs TRBV19 and TRBJ1-4, with TRBD1 matching over 7 bases. V dropped 6 bases and J dropped 3; count of bases not matched to a gene: 4. The CDR3 consists of 14 residues. Germline-derived CDR1 and CDR2 are LNHDA and SQIVND (reference sequence). CDR3 amino acids: CASSKGQPNEKLFF. The DNA of the CDR3 is TGTGCCAGTAGCAAGGGACAGCCTAATGAAAAACTGTTTTTT.

The chain carries TRBV12-5 and TRBJ2-1; 9 bases align to TRBD1. This CDR3 comprises 14 residues. CDR1 is LGHNT and CDR2 is FRNRAP in the germline V gene. With 5 bases clipped from V and 6 bases from J, the junction kept 5 bases outside the gene matches. The CDR3 region has the DNA TGTGCTAGTGGTCCGGGACAGGGAAGCAATGAGCAGTTCTTC. Translating it yields CASGPGQGSNEQFF.

The chain joins TRBV2 to TRBJ1-2; 8 nucleotides agree with TRBD1. The V gene's germline CDR1 is SNHLY and CDR2 FYNNEI. The CDR3 spans 18 residues. V lost 4 bases, J lost 4 bases, and 17 bases stayed unmatched. In DNA, the CDR3 is TGTGCCAGCAGTGGGAACCTAGCAGGACAGGGCGTTATCTATGGCTACACCTTC. It yields the protein CASSGNLAGQGVIYGYTF. The variable domain in full, with the rest retrieved from reference TRBV2 and TRBJ1-2, is EPEVTQTPSHQVTQMGQEVILRCVPISNHLYFYWYRQILGQKVEFLVSFYNNEISEKSEIFDDQFSVERPDGSNFTLKIRSTKLEDSAMYFCASSGNLAGQGVIYGYTFGSGTRLTVV.

CDR3 loop: CASRDRLNTDTQYF. In DNA form, the CDR3 reads TGTGCCAGTAGGGACAGGTTAAACACAGATACGCAGTATTTT. The V and J genes are TRBV19 and TRBJ2-3; TRBD1 matches at 7 bases. With V trimmed by 6 bases and J by 2 bases, 5 bases remained unmatched. Germline assignment: CDR1 LNHDA and CDR2 SQIVND (reference sequence). This CDR3 is built from 14 residues. The full variable domain, rest sourced from reference TRBV19 and TRBJ2-3, is DGGITQSPKYLFRKEGQNVTLSCEQNLNHDAMYWYRQDPGQGLRLIYYSQIVNDFQKGDIAEGYSVSREKKESFPLTVTSAQKNPTAFYLCASRDRLNTDTQYFGPGTRLTVL.

This rearrangement joins TRBV6-5 to TRBJ1-2; 10 nucleotides align to TRBD1. The V and J ends lost 2 bases and 3 bases, in that order; junction bases with no gene match: 3. The CDR3 contains 15 residues. Germline loops: CDR1 MNHEY, CDR2 SVGAGI. CDR3 amino acids: CASSYGTGDYYGYTF. CDR3 in DNA: TGTGCCAGCAGTTACGGGACAGGGGATTACTATGGCTACACCTTC.

The genes are TRBV6-5 and TRBJ2-6; D may be TRBD2 (6 bases). V lost 6 bases and J lost 2, with 11 bases in between. This CDR3 has 15 residues. The germline V gene encodes CDR1 MNHEY and CDR2 SVGAGI. The CDR3 loop is CASRGGGTGANVLTF. DNA for the CDR3: TGTGCCAGCAGGGGTGGGGGGACTGGGGCCAACGTCCTGACTTTC.

The V gene is TRBV10-3, the J gene TRBJ1-1, with 11 positions matching TRBD1. CDR1 and CDR2 from the germline V gene are ENHRY and SYGVKD. J was trimmed by 5 bases and V by 7 bases; bases with no gene match: 9. The CDR3 has 15 amino acids. The CDR3 region is CAIKPGQGAVTEAFF. The CDR3 coding sequence is TGTGCCATCAAACCCGGACAGGGGGCAGTAACTGAAGCTTTCTTT.

This clone was recorded once. This chain connects TRBV18 to TRBJ1-1; no reliable D call. V lost 1 base and J lost 4, with 10 bases in between. The CDR3 runs 14 residues. Germline values: CDR1 KGHSH, CDR2 LQKENI. The CDR3 loop reads CASSPLGDSTEAFF. The CDR3 nucleotides are TGTGCCAGCTCACCACTGGGAGATTCCACTGAAGCTTTCTTT.

This chain links TRBV27 with TRBJ1-1; no firm D call. The V end lost 4 bases, the J end lost 1 base, and 10 bases lay between the germline ends. The CDR3 extends over 14 amino acids. Germline values: CDR1 MNHEY, CDR2 SMNVEV (reference sequence). CDR3 sequence reads: CASSSPERNTEAFF. The CDR3 nucleotides read TGTGCCAGCAGTTCCCCGGAGAGGAACACTGAAGCTTTCTTT.

V and J are TRBV11-3 and TRBJ1-2; D is unresolved. The CDR3 covers 16 residues. Trimming took 5 bases from V and 1 from J, leaving 17 bases between them. CDR1 is SGHNT and CDR2 is YENEEA in the germline V gene. The CDR3 loop is CASSPSIFGYNYGYTF. DNA for the CDR3: TGTGCCAGCAGCCCGTCAATCTTCGGTTATAACTATGGCTACACCTTC.

This clone was seen only a few times. The chain employs TRBV7-9 and TRBJ1-6; 10 bases align to TRBD1. The junction had 12 bases not matched to a gene; V was cut back by 6 bases and J by 1 base. From germline, CDR1 is SEHNR and CDR2 FQNEAQ (reference sequence). There are 19 residues in the CDR3. CDR3 loop: CASSHDRDRGRSYNSPLHF. In DNA, the CDR3 is TGTGCCAGCAGTCATGACCGGGACAGGGGCAGGTCCTATAATTCACCCCTCCACTTT.

In this sample, this clone turned up a few times. This chain links TRBV2 with TRBJ1-1, with 9 nucleotides matching TRBD1. The trim removed 6 bases at V and 8 bases at J, leaving 7 bases unmatched. The CDR3 has 13 amino acids. In germline, CDR1 is SNHLY, CDR2 FYNNEI. The CDR3 coding sequence is TGTGCCAGCAGGTTAACAGGGGGCGCCGAAGCTTTCTTT. Its translation: CASRLTGGAEAFF. Using reference TRBV2 and TRBJ1-1 for the parts outside the CDR3, the full variable domain is EPEVTQTPSHQVTQMGQEVILRCVPISNHLYFYWYRQILGQKVEFLVSFYNNEISEKSEIFDDQFSVERPDGSNFTLKIRSTKLEDSAMYFCASRLTGGAEAFFGQGTRLTVV.

The chain has TRBV6-5 and TRBJ1-2; no firm D call. Germline V CDR1 and CDR2: MNHEY, SVGAGI. The V gene lost 7 bases and the J gene lost 5 bases, with 20 bases spanning the gap. The CDR3 has 15 residues. CDR3 DNA sequence: TGTGCCAGCATTCCTCGGGAGGGCCGTAGGTATGGCTACACCTTC. Its protein product is CASIPREGRRYGYTF.

V gene TRBV4-1 combines with J gene TRBJ1-1, with D tentatively TRBD1 (5 bases). Trimming took 5 bases from V and 5 from J, leaving 18 bases between them. The germline CDR1 and CDR2 sequences are MGHRA and YSYEKL. The length of the CDR3 is 15 residues. In DNA form, the CDR3 reads TGCGCCAGCAGCACCCTGGGCGGAGGGACGACTGAAGCTTTCTTT. Its translation is CASSTLGGGTTEAFF.

This chain joins TRBV10-3 and TRBJ2-7; TRBD2 is a possible D gene (5 bases). Trimming removed 0 bases at V and 4 bases at J, with 13 bases between. The CDR3 has 15 residues. Germline assignment: CDR1 ENHRY and CDR2 SYGVKD. CDR3 nucleotide sequence: TGTGCCATCAGTGAGTCTTGGACTCTAAGTTACGAGCAGTACTTC. Translation gives CAISESWTLSYEQYF.

V and J are TRBV4-1 and TRBJ2-3; 13 bases fit TRBD2. J lost 0 bases, V lost 5 bases, and 11 bases had no gene match. Germline V lookup: CDR1 MGHRA, CDR2 YSYEKL. CDR3 length: 19 residues. The CDR3 spells CASSSRAGLAGQSTDTQYF. DNA of the CDR3: TGCGCCAGCAGCTCGAGGGCGGGACTAGCGGGGCAAAGCACAGATACGCAGTATTTT.

A remark on this clone: One junction end does not reproduce the germline sequence, and a read error may be involved. This sequence joins TRBV29-1 and TRBJ2-7, with TRBD1 matching over 7 bases. CDR3 length: 14 residues. Germline lookup yields CDR1 SQVTM and CDR2 ANQGSEA. CDR3 bases: TGCAGCGTCGAAGACAGGGAAGGATCCTACGAGCAGTACTTC. It specifies CSVEDREGSYEQYF.

As regards this clone: An end of the junction does not agree with germline; a read error may underlie this. The chain uses TRBV19 and TRBJ1-5; D not certain. Per the germline V gene, CDR1 is LNHDA and CDR2 is SQIVND (reference sequence). The CDR3 extends over 14 amino acids. The CDR3 loop reads CASNIDTLGKAQHF. The CDR3 bases are TGTGCCAGTAATATAGACACCCTCGGGAAGGCCCAGCATTTT. The full variable domain, completed using reference TRBV19 and TRBJ1-5, is DGGITQSPKYLFRKEGQNVTLSCEQNLNHDAMYWYRQDPGQGLRLIYYSQIVNDFQKGDIAEGYSVSREKKESFPLTVTSAQKNPTAFYLCASNIDTLGKAQHFGDGTRLSIL.

The chain carries TRBV6-6 and TRBJ2-5; TRBD2 might be the D (5 bases). Looked up from germline, CDR1 is MNHNY and CDR2 is SVGAGI (reference sequence). Trimming removed 4 bases from V and 5 bases from J, with 20 bases in between. CDR3 length: 16 residues. This CDR3 is CASSFLGSERSETQYF. The CDR3 coding sequence is TGTGCCAGCAGTTTTCTAGGTAGCGAACGATCGGAGACCCAGTACTTC.

The CDR3 nucleotides read TGTGCCAGCTCACCGACAGGGGCTGGGGCCAACGTCCTGACTTTC. This sequence encodes CASSPTGAGANVLTF. V gene TRBV18 combines with J gene TRBJ2-6, with 8 bases aligning to TRBD1. Germline assignment: CDR1 KGHSH and CDR2 LQKENI. Trimming removed 3 bases from V and 2 bases from J; junction bases left unmatched: 0. CDR3 length equals 15 residues.

The chain carries TRBV13 and TRBJ2-1, with 12 bases lining up with TRBD2. V trimming: 3 bases; J trimming: 6 bases; junction bases outside the gene matches: 9. The CDR3 spans 17 residues. Per germline, CDR1 PRHDT and CDR2 FYEKMQ (reference sequence). The CDR3 bases are TGTGCCAGCAGCTTGAGACTAGCGGGGGCATTCCGCAATGAGCAGTTCTTC. This sequence encodes CASSLRLAGAFRNEQFF.

The chain links TRBV6-6 to TRBJ2-2; 7 bases align to TRBD1. This CDR3 region has 13 residues. J lost 5 bases, V lost 5 bases, and 2 bases had no gene match. CDR1 MNHNY and CDR2 SVGAGI come from the germline V gene (reference sequence). This CDR3 is CASSRDSTGELFF. The CDR3 bases are TGTGCCAGCAGTCGGGACAGTACCGGGGAGCTGTTTTTT.

This clone appeared once. The rearrangement links TRBV2 to TRBJ1-4; D might be TRBD1 (5 bases). The germline V gene encodes CDR1 SNHLY and CDR2 FYNNEI. V gave up 0 bases and J gave up 6 bases, with 8 bases separating them. The CDR3 spans 14 residues. CDR3 region: CASSEAGGDEKLFF. CDR3 DNA: TGTGCCAGCAGTGAAGCGGGAGGGGATGAAAAACTGTTTTTT.

This clone was found a few times. V gene TRBV24-1 combines with J gene TRBJ2-5; the D gene is possibly TRBD1 (6 bases). Between the trimmed V and J ends, which lost 2 bases and 4 bases, there was a span of 13 bases. The CDR3 covers 15 residues. Germline V gives CDR1 KGHDR, CDR2 SFDVKD. CDR3 protein: CATSDSTGSGETQYF. The CDR3 DNA sequence: TGTGCCACCAGTGATTCCACAGGGTCTGGAGAGACCCAGTACTTC.

Only one count was recorded for this clone. The V call is TRBV30, the J call TRBJ1-3; D is undetermined. CDR1 is GTSNPN, CDR2 SVGIG, per germline (reference sequence). The V end was cut by 2 bases, the J end by 0 bases, with 5 bases between. The CDR3 sequence is 13 residues long. CDR3 loop: CAWSISSGNTIYF. CDR3 nucleotide sequence: TGTGCCTGGAGTATCAGCTCTGGAAACACCATATATTTT.